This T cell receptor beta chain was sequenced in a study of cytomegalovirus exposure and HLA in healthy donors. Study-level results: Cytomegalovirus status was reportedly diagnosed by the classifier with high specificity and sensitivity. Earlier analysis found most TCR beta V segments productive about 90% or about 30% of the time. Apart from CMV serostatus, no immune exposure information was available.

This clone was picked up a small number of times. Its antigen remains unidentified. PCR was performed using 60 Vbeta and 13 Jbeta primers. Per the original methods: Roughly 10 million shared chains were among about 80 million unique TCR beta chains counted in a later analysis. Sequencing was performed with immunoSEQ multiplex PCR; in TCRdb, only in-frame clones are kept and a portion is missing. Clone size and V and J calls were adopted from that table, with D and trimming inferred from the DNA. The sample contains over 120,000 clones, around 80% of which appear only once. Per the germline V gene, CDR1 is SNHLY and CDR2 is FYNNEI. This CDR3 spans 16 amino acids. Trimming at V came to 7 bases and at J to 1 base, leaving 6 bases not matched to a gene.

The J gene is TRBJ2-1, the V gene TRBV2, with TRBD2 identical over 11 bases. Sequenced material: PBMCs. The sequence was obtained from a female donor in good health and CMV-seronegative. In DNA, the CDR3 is TGTGCCAGCACTACTAGCGGGAGTTTGTCCTACAATGAGCAGTTCTTC. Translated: CASTTSGSLSYNEQFF.